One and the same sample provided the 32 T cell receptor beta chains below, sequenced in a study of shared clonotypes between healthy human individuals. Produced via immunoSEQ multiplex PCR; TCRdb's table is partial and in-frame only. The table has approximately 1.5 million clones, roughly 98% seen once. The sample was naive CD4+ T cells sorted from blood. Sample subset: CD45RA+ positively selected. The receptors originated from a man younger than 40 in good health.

The CDR3 coding sequence is TGTGCCAGCACCCAACCCCCGACAGTCTACAATGAGCAGTTCTTC. This codes for CASTQPPTVYNEQFF. The rearrangement joins TRBV6-1 to TRBJ2-1; D is perhaps TRBD1 (5 bases). Trimming took 7 bases from V and 3 from J, leaving 16 bases between them. The germline V gene encodes CDR1 MNHNS and CDR2 SASEGT. This CDR3 contains 15 residues.

The CDR3 loop is CASTETGIYNEQFF. The CDR3 DNA reads as TGTGCCAGCACTGAGACAGGTATATACAATGAGCAGTTCTTC. The chain links TRBV2 to TRBJ2-1; tentatively, D is TRBD1 (6 bases). The V gene lost 7 bases and the J gene lost 4 bases, with 14 bases spanning the gap. CDR3 length: 14 amino acids. Per germline, CDR1 SNHLY and CDR2 FYNNEI.

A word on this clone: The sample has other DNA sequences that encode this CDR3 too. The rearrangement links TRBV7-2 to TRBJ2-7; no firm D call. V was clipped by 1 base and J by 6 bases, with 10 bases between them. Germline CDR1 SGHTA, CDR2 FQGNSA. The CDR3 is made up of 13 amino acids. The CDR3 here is CASSLVREGEQYF. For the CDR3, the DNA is TGTGCCAGCAGCTTAGTTAGAGAAGGCGAGCAGTACTTC. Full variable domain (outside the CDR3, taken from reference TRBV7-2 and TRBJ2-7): GAGVSQSPSNKVTEKGKDVELRCDPISGHTALYWYRQSLGQGLEFLIYFQGNSAPDKSGLPSDRFSAERTGGSVSTLTIQRTQQEDSAVYLCASSLVREGEQYFGPGTRLTVT.

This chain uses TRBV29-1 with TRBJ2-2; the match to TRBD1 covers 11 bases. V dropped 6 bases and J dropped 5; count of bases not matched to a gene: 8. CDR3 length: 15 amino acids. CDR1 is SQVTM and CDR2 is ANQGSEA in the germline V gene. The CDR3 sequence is CSVSGTGGSTGELFF. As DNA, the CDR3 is TGCAGCGTATCCGGGACAGGGGGGAGTACCGGGGAGCTGTTTTTT.

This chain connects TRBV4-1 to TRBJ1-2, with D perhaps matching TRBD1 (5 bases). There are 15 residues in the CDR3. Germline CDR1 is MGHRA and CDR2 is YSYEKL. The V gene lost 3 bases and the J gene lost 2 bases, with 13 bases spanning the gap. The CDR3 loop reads CASSHTTAVNYGYTF. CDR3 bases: TGCGCCAGCAGCCACACGACAGCGGTAAACTATGGCTACACCTTC.

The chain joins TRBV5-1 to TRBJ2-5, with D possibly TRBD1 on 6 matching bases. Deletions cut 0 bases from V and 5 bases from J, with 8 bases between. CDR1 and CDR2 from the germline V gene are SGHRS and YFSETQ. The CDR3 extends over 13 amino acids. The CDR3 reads CASSLDRAETQYF. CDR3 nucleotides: TGCGCCAGCAGCTTGGACAGGGCGGAGACCCAGTACTTC.

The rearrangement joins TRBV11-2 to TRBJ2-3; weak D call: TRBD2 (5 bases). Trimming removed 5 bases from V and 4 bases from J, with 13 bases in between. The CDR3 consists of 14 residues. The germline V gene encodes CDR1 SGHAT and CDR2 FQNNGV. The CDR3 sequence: CASSQRLGADTQYF. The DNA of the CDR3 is TGTGCCAGCAGCCAACGACTCGGGGCAGATACGCAGTATTTT.

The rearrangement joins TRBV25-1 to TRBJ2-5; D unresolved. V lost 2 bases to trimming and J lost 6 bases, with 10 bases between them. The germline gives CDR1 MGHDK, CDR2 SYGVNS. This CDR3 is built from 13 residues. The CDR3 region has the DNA TGTGCCAGCAGTGAACCCGCGTCCCAGACCCAGTACTTC. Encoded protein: CASSEPASQTQYF.

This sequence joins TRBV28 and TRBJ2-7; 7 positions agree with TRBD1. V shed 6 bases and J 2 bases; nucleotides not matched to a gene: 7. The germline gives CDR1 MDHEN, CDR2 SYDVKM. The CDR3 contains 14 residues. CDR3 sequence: CASRLDRAPYEQYF. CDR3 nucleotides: TGTGCCAGCAGACTCGACAGGGCTCCCTACGAGCAGTACTTC. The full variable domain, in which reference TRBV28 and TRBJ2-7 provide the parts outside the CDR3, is DVKVTQSSRYLVKRTGEKVFLECVQDMDHENMFWYRQDPGLGLRLIYFSYDVKMKEKGDIPEGYSVSREKKERFSLILESASTNQTSMYLCASRLDRAPYEQYFGPGTRLTVT.

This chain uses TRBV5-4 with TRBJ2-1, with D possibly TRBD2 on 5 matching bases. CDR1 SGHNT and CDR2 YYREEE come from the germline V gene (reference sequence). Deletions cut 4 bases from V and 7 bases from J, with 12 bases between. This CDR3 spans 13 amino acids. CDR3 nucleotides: TGTGCCAGCAGCCCGATCCGGGAAAATGAGCAGTTCTTC. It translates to CASSPIRENEQFF.

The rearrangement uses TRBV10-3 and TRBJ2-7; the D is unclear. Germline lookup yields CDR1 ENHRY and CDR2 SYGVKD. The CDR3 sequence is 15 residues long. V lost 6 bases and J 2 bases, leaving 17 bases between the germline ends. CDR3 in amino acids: CAISYTRKETYEQYF. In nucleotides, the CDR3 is TGTGCCATCAGCTACACCAGGAAAGAAACCTACGAGCAGTACTTC.

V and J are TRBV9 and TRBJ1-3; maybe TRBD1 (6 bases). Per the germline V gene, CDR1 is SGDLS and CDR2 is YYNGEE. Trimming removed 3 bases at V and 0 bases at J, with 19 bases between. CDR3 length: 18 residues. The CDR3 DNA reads TGTGCCAGCAGCGCAGACGTAGGGGGAATGAACTCTGGAAACACCATATATTTT. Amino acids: CASSADVGGMNSGNTIYF.

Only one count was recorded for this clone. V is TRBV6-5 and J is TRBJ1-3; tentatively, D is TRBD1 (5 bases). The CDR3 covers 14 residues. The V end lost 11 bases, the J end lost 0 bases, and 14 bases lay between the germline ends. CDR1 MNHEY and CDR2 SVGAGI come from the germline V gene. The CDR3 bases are TGTGCCCCCGGTCAGGGCCCCTCTGGAAACACCATATATTTT. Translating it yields CAPGQGPSGNTIYF.

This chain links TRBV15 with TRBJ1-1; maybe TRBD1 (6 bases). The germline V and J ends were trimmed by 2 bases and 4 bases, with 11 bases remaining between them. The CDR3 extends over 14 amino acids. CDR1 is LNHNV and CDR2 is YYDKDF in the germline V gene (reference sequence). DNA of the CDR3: TGTGCCACCAGCAGAAAGACAGGTCCCACTGAAGCTTTCTTT. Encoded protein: CATSRKTGPTEAFF.

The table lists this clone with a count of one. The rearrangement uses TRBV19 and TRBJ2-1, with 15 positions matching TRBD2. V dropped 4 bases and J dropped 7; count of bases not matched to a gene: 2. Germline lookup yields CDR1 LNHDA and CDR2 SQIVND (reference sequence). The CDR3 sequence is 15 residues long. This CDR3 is CASSNGLAGGNEQFF. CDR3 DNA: TGTGCCAGTAGTAACGGACTAGCGGGAGGGAATGAGCAGTTCTTC.

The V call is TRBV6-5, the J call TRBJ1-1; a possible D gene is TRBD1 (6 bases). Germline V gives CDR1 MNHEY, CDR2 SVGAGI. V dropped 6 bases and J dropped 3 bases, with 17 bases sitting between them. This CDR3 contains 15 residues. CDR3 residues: CASSRGGSGYTEAFF. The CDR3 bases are TGTGCCAGCAGCAGAGGGGGAAGCGGGTACACTGAAGCTTTCTTT.

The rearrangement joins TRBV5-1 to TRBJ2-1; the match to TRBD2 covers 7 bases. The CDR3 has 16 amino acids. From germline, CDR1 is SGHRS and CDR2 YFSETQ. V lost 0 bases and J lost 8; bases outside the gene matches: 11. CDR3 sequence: CASSLAGFGGSYEQFF. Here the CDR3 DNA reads TGCGCCAGCAGCTTGGCGGGGTTCGGCGGGAGCTATGAGCAGTTCTTC.

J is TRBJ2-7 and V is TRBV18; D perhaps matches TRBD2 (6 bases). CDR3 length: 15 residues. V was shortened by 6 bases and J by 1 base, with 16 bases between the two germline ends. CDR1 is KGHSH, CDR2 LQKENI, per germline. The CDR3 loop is CASSPGGPPSYEQYF. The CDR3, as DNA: TGTGCCAGCTCTCCCGGAGGGCCCCCTTCCTACGAGCAGTACTTC.

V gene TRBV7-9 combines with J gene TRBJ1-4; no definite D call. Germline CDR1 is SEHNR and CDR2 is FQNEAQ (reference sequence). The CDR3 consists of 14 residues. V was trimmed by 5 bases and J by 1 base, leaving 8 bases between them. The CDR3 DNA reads TGTGCCAGCAGCCAACGGGAAACTAATGAAAAACTGTTTTTT. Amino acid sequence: CASSQRETNEKLFF.

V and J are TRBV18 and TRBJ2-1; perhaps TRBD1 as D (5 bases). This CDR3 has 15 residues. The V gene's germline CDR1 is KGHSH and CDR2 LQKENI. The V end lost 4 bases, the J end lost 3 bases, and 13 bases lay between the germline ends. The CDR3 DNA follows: TGTGCCAGCTCACTCCAGGGTGGCCTCTACAATGAGCAGTTCTTC. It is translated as CASSLQGGLYNEQFF. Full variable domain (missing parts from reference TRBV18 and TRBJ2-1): NAGVMQNPRHLVRRRGQEARLRCSPMKGHSHVYWYRQLPEEGLKFMVYLQKENIIDESGMPKERFSAEFPKEGPSILRIQQVVRGDSAAYFCASSLQGGLYNEQFFGPGTRLTVL.

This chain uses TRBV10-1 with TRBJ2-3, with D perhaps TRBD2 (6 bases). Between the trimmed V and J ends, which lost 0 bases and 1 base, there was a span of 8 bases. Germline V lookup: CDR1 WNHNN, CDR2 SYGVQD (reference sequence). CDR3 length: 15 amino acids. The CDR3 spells CASSESGGGTDTQYF. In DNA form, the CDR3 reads TGCGCCAGCAGTGAGTCCGGCGGGGGCACAGATACGCAGTATTTT.

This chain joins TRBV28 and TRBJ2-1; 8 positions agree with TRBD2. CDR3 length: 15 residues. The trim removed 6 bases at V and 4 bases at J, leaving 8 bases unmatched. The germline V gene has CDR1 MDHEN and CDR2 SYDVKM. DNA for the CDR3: TGTGCCAGCAGCCCCCCACTAGCGGAATACAATGAGCAGTTCTTC. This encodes CASSPPLAEYNEQFF.

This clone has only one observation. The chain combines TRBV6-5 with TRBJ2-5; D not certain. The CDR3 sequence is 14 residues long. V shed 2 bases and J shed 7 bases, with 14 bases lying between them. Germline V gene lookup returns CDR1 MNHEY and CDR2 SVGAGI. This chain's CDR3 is CASSYDRLHGTQYF. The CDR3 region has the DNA TGTGCCAGCAGTTACGATCGACTCCACGGGACCCAGTACTTC.

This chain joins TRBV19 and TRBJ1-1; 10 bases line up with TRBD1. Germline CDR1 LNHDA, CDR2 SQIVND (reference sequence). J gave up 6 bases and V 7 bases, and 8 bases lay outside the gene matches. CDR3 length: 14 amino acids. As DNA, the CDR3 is TGTGCCAGTACCCCGGGACAGGGGTATCCTGAAGCTTTCTTT. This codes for CASTPGQGYPEAFF.

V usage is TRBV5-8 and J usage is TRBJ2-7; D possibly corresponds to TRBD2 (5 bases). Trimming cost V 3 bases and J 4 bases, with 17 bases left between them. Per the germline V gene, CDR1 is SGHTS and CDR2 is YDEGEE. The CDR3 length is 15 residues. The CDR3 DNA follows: TGTGCCAGCAGCTCAGGAAGAGGGTTGGAGTACGAGCAGTACTTC. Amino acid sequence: CASSSGRGLEYEQYF.

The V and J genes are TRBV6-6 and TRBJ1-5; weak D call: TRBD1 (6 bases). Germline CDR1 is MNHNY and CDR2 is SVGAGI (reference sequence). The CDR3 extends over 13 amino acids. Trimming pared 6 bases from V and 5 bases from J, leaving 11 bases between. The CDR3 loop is CASSPRGHQPQHF. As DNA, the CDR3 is TGTGCCAGCAGCCCCAGGGGCCATCAGCCCCAGCATTTT.

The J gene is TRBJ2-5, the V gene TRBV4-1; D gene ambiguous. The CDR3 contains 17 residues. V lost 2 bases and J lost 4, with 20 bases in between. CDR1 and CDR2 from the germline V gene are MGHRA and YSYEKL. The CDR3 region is CASSQISFWGGPETQYF. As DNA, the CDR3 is TGCGCCAGCAGCCAAATTTCGTTCTGGGGTGGCCCAGAGACCCAGTACTTC.

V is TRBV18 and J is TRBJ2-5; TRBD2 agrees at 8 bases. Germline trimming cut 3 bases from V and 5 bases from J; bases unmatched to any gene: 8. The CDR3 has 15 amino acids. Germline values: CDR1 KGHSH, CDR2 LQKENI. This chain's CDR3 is CASSPPGLDRETQYF. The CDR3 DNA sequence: TGTGCCAGCTCACCCCCGGGACTAGATCGTGAGACCCAGTACTTC.

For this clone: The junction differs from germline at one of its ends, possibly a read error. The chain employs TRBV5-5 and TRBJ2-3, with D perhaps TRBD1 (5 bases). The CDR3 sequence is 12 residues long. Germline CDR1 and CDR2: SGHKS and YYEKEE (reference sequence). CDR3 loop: CASSLGLDRLGF. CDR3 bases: TGTGCCAGCAGCTTGGGTCTCGACAGATTGGGTTTT.

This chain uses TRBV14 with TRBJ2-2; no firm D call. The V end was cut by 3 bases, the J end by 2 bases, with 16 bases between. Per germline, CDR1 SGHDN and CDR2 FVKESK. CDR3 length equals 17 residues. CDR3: CASSHQFGTHNTGELFF. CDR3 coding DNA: TGTGCCAGCAGCCATCAATTCGGAACCCATAACACCGGGGAGCTGTTTTTT.

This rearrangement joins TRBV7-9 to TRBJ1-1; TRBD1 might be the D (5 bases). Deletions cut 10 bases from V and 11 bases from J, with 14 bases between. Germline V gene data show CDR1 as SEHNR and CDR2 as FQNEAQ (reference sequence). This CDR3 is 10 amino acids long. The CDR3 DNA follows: TGTGCCACCACTCTGGGGGTCGCTTTCTTT. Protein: CATTLGVAFF.

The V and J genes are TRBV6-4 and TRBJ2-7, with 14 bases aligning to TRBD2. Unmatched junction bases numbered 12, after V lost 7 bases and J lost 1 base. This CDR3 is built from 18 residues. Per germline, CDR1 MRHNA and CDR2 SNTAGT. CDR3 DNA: TGTGCCAGCACCAAGAGTAGACTAGCGGGAGGGGTATCCTACGAGCAGTACTTC. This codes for CASTKSRLAGGVSYEQYF.